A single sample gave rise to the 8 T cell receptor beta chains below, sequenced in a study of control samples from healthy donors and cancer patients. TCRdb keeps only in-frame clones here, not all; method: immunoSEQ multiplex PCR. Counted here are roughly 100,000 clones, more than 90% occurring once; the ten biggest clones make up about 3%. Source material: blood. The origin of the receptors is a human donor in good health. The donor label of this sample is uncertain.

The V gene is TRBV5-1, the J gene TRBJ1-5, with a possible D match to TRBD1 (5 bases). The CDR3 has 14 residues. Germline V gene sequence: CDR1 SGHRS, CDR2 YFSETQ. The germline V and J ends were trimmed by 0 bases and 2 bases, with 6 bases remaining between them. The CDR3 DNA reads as TGCGCCAGCAGCTTGGGGGGCGGCAATCAGCCCCAGCATTTT. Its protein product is CASSLGGGNQPQHF.

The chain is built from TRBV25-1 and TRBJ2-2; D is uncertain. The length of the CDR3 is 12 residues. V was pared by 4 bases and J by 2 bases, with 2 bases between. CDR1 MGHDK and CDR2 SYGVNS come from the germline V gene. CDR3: CASSGNTGELFF. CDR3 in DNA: TGTGCCAGCAGTGGTAACACCGGGGAGCTGTTTTTT.

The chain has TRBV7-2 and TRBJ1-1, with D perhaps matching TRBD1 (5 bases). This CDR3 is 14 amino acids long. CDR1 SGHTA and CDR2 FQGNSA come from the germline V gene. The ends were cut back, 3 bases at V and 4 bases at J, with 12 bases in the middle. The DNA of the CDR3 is TGTGCCAGCAGCTTTCAGGGTAGCCTCACTGAAGCTTTCTTT. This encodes CASSFQGSLTEAFF.

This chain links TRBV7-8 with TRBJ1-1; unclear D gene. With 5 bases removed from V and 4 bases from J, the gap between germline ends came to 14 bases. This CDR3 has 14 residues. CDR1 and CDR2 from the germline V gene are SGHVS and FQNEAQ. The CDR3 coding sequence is TGTGCCAGCAGCCCTGGACGGACCCGCACTGAAGCTTTCTTT. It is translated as CASSPGRTRTEAFF.

As DNA, the CDR3 is TGTGCCAGCAGCGGGGGACAGGGTGGTACTGAAGCTTTCTTT. This codes for CASSGGQGGTEAFF. The gene calls are TRBV27 and TRBJ1-1; TRBD1 matches at 9 bases. The germline V gene encodes CDR1 MNHEY and CDR2 SMNVEV (reference sequence). This CDR3 is built from 14 residues. V gave up 6 bases and J gave up 5 bases; unmatched junction bases: 7.

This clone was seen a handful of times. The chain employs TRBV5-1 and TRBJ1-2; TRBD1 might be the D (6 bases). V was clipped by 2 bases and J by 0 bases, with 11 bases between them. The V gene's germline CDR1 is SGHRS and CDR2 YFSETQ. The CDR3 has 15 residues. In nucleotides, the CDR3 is TGCGCCAGCAGCTTATCAGGGGAAGCTAACTATGGCTACACCTTC. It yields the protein CASSLSGEANYGYTF.

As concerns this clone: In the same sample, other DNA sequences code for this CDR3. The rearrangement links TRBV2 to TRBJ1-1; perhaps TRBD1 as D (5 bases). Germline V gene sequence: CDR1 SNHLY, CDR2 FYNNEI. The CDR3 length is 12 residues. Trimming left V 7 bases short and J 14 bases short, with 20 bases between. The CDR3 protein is CASTKDRQGAFF. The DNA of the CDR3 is TGTGCCAGCACCAAAGACCGCCAGGGAGCCTTCTTT.

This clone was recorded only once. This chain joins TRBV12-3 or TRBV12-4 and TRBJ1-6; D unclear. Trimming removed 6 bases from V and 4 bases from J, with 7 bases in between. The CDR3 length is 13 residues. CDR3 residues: CASRGNYNSPLHF. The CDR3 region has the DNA TGTGCCAGCAGGGGTAATTATAATTCACCCCTCCACTTT.